These 25 T cell receptor beta chains were sequenced from one sample in a study of blood T cells in healthy people across ages. A second about 7 to 11 cycle PCR used barcoded and J-beta primers. MiXCR was run by TCRdb on the 5' RACE reads, yielding one entry per CDR3 protein. The repertoire consists of over 500,000 distinct CDR3 sequences, with 52% occurring once and the leading ten covering 13%. The sequenced sample consisted of blood. The receptors stem from a woman aged 80 or older in good health.

This clonotype was detected many times. In DNA form, the CDR3 reads TGCAGCGTTGATCGTGTTCCTAGCTCCTACGAGCAGTACTTC. Protein product: CSVDRVPSSYEQYF. The rearrangement joins TRBV29-1 to TRBJ2-7; D is ambiguous. Trimming cost V 3 bases and J 0 bases, with 12 bases left between them. The CDR3 totals 14 residues. Germline loops: CDR1 SQVTM, CDR2 ANQGSEA.

A remark on this clonotype: A much larger clone is a single base away; this may be a read error. The chain joins TRBV5-1 to TRBJ2-5; TRBD2 matches at 7 bases. There are 16 residues in the CDR3. CDR1 SGHRS and CDR2 YFSETQ come from the germline V gene. V lost 0 bases, J lost 11 bases, and 16 bases stayed unmatched. For the CDR3, the DNA is TGCGCCAGCAGCTTGGAACGGGGGGACTCCTACAATGAGCAGTACTTC. Protein product: CASSLERGDSYNEQYF.

This clonotype was detected only once. Just one base apart from a much larger clone, this may be a read error. CDR3 nucleotide sequence: TGTGCCTGTATGGCCAGCCCCTCCTACAATGAGCAGTACTTC. This codes for CACMASPSYNEQYF. This sequence joins TRBV30 and TRBJ2-5; D is ambiguous. V was trimmed by 6 bases and J by 11 bases, leaving 25 bases between them. CDR3 size: 14 residues. The germline V gene has CDR1 GTSNPN and CDR2 SVGIG (reference sequence).

As to this clonotype: One junction end disagrees with the germline gene, perhaps due to a read error. J is TRBJ2-3 and V is TRBV12-3 or TRBV12-4; possible D gene TRBD2, 6 bases. This CDR3 comprises 15 residues. This CDR3 is CASSLLGLAADTEYF. CDR3 DNA sequence: TGTGCCAGCAGTTTGTTGGGACTCGCCGCAGATACGGAGTATTTT.

This chain links TRBV11-2 with TRBJ1-6, with 9 bases aligning to TRBD1. Trimming cost V 4 bases and J 10 bases; bases outside gene matches: 8. Germline V CDR1 and CDR2: SGHAT, FQNNGV. The CDR3 extends over 15 amino acids. The DNA of the CDR3 is TGTGCCAGCAGCTACCGGACAGGGGAGAGCTCACCCCTCCACTTT. Its protein product is CASSYRTGESSPLHF.

Concerning this clonotype itself: This likely traces to a read error, being one base from a far larger clone. The chain combines TRBV12-3 or TRBV12-4 with TRBJ1-2; no definite D call. This CDR3 region has 11 residues. CDR3 in amino acids: CPSSLRGGYTF. DNA for the CDR3: TGTCCCAGCAGCCTCAGAGGTGGCTACACCTTC.

This clonotype was counted ten times or more. V is TRBV12-3 or TRBV12-4 and J is TRBJ2-3, with 7 bases that match TRBD1. The CDR3 length is 14 residues. The ends lost 6 bases at V and 1 base at J; junction bases unmatched: 4. In nucleotides, the CDR3 is TGTGCCAGCAGCACCGACAGGGGCACAGATACGCAGTATTTT. Translated: CASSTDRGTDTQYF.

V gene TRBV6-5 combines with J gene TRBJ1-1, with D maybe TRBD1 (5 bases). Germline lookup yields CDR1 MNHEY and CDR2 SVGAGI. V gave up 6 bases and J gave up 2 bases, with 16 bases separating them. The CDR3 is 15 amino acids. The CDR3 here is CASRPGHPINTEAFF. CDR3 in DNA: TGTGCCAGCAGGCCAGGACACCCGATTAACACTGAAGCTTTCTTT.

The table lists this clonotype with a count of one. One end of the junction varies from germline; a read error may be responsible. The chain couples TRBV5-1 to TRBJ2-3; 8 nucleotides match TRBD2. The CDR3 is 14 residues long. CDR1 is SGHRS and CDR2 is YFSETQ in the germline V gene. Here the CDR3 reads CASSASGSTDMQYF. CDR3 DNA sequence: TGCGCCAGCAGCGCGAGCGGGAGCACAGATATGCAGTATTTT.

This clonotype was counted ten times or more. The J gene is TRBJ2-3, the V gene TRBV20-1, with D maybe TRBD2 (6 bases). The CDR3 runs 15 residues. Germline V gene data show CDR1 as DFQATT and CDR2 as SNEGSKA (reference sequence). The V gene lost 5 bases and the J gene lost 2 bases, with 17 bases spanning the gap. CDR3 in DNA: TGCAGTGCTGATGGCGGGACTCCTCTCACAGATACGCAGTATTTT. Translation gives CSADGGTPLTDTQYF.

This clonotype was seen a few times. The chain links TRBV10-3 to TRBJ2-3; D gene ambiguous. Germline V gives CDR1 ENHRY, CDR2 SYGVKD. The CDR3 totals 13 residues. V dropped 4 bases and J dropped 3 bases, with 8 bases sitting between them. CDR3 sequence reads: CAISGVDTDTQYF. CDR3 DNA sequence: TGTGCCATCAGTGGGGTGGATACAGATACGCAGTATTTT.

This clonotype was counted a single time. A much larger clone differs from this one at a single base, so this may be a read error. The V call is TRBV5-1, the J call TRBJ2-3, with D hard to call. The V and J ends lost 4 bases and 2 bases respectively, with 17 bases between them. Germline V gene sequence: CDR1 SGHRS, CDR2 YFSETQ. The CDR3 is 16 residues long. The CDR3 protein is CASSARVACLTDTQYF. CDR3 sequence (DNA): TGCGCCAGCAGCGCCCGGGTTGCGTGCCTCACAGATACGCAGTATTTT.

This clonotype was seen many times. This sequence joins TRBV29-1 and TRBJ1-2; a weak D match, TRBD1 (6 bases). V was clipped by 4 bases and J by 8 bases, with 17 bases between them. The CDR3 is 13 amino acids. Germline values: CDR1 SQVTM, CDR2 ANQGSEA. Here the CDR3 reads CSVGGIQGDGYTF. The CDR3 coding sequence is TGCAGCGTTGGGGGTATACAGGGTGACGGCTACACCTTC. The entire variable domain, with the rest obtained from reference TRBV29-1 and TRBJ1-2, is as follows: SAVISQKPSRDICQRGTSLTIQCQVDSQVTMMFWYRQQPGQSLTLIATANQGSEATYESGFVIDKFPISRPNLTFSTLTVSNMSPEDSSIYLCSVGGIQGDGYTFGSGTRLTVV.

This clonotype occurred many times. It may be a read error: a sequence one base away is much more abundant. This chain joins TRBV20-1 and TRBJ2-1; no reliable D call. The DNA end lines up better with TRBJ2-7; the J call may be wrong. Germline lookup yields CDR1 DFQATT and CDR2 SNEGSKA (reference sequence). The CDR3 runs to 13 residues. This chain's CDR3 is CSAPKGSYNEQYF. In nucleotides, the CDR3 is TGCAGTGCTCCTAAGGGCAGCTACAATGAGCAGTACTTC.

The table lists this clonotype with a few counts. The chain combines TRBV5-1 with TRBJ2-1; 7 bases are a match to TRBD1. Germline CDR1 and CDR2: SGHRS and YFSETQ. Germline trimming cut 2 bases from V and 4 bases from J; bases unmatched to any gene: 3. The CDR3 extends over 14 amino acids. CDR3 nucleotide sequence: TGCGCCAGCAGCTTAGGGACAGTTTACAATGAGCAGTTCTTC. Its protein is CASSLGTVYNEQFF.

The gene calls are TRBV3-1 and TRBJ1-2; D ambiguous. This CDR3 contains 15 residues. Germline V gene sequence: CDR1 LGHDT, CDR2 YNNKEL (reference sequence). V lost 5 bases to trimming and J lost 0 bases, with 13 bases between them. CDR3 loop: CASSSVAGSNYGYTF. CDR3 in DNA: TGTGCCAGCAGCTCTGTGGCTGGATCTAACTATGGCTACACCTTC.

This clonotype has only a few counts. The gene calls are TRBV12-3 or TRBV12-4 and TRBJ1-2; TRBD1 is a possible D gene (6 bases). Trimming left V 4 bases short and J 8 bases short, with 17 bases between. This CDR3 region has 14 residues. CDR3 sequence (DNA): TGTGCCAGCAGTTCCGGGGGACGGACAGCGGGCTACACCTTC. It translates to CASSSGGRTAGYTF.

This rearrangement joins TRBV4-3 to TRBJ2-5; no clear D gene. The germline V gene has CDR1 LGHNA and CDR2 YSLEER. The CDR3 has 16 residues. V lost 0 bases and J lost 0, with 11 bases in between. CDR3 amino acids: CASSQDWEGNQETQYF. The DNA of the CDR3 is TGCGCCAGCAGCCAAGATTGGGAAGGAAACCAAGAGACCCAGTACTTC.

The chain employs TRBV28 and TRBJ1-1, with 7 bases aligning to TRBD1. This CDR3 spans 12 amino acids. Germline V gene sequence: CDR1 MDHEN, CDR2 SYDVKM. The trim removed 7 bases at V and 10 bases at J, leaving 9 bases unmatched. The CDR3 spells CASTTGQLAAFF. CDR3 DNA sequence: TGTGCCAGCACTACGGGACAGCTGGCAGCTTTCTTT. The complete variable domain, with remaining parts taken from reference TRBV28 and TRBJ1-1, reads DVKVTQSSRYLVKRTGEKVFLECVQDMDHENMFWYRQDPGLGLRLIYFSYDVKMKEKGDIPEGYSVSREKKERFSLILESASTNQTSMYLCASTTGQLAAFFGQGTRLTVV.

The V gene is TRBV5-1, the J gene TRBJ2-7; 7 positions agree with TRBD2. Trimming at V came to 2 bases and at J to 2 bases, leaving 7 bases not matched to a gene. The germline V gene encodes CDR1 SGHRS and CDR2 YFSETQ. CDR3 length: 15 residues. The CDR3 DNA is TGCGCCAGCAGCTTTTCGTTAGCGGGTGCCTACGAGCAGTACTTC. It yields the protein CASSFSLAGAYEQYF.

This clonotype was recorded many times. The V gene is TRBV2, the J gene TRBJ1-5; the D is unclear. Germline CDR1 is SNHLY and CDR2 is FYNNEI. The CDR3 has 14 residues. V shed 4 bases and J shed 0 bases, with 7 bases lying between them. CDR3 DNA sequence: TGTGCCAGCAGTGTGGGGTATAGCAATCAGCCCCAGCATTTT. This gives the protein CASSVGYSNQPQHF.

This clonotype was recorded a few times. This sequence joins TRBV3-1 and TRBJ2-4, with TRBD2 matching 10 bases. The J call may be incorrect, as the DNA end agrees better with TRBJ2-7. The CDR3 spans 18 residues. Germline loops: CDR1 LGHDT, CDR2 YNNKEL (reference sequence). The CDR3 is CASSQGWTSGTHSYEQYF. CDR3 bases: TGTGCCAGCAGCCAAGGGTGGACTAGCGGAACCCACTCCTACGAGCAGTACTTC.

This sequence joins TRBV29-1 and TRBJ1-5, with 10 bases aligning to TRBD1. After removal of 5 bases from V and 4 bases from J, the junction contained 2 bases not matched to a gene. The CDR3 consists of 13 residues. Germline V lookup: CDR1 SQVTM, CDR2 ANQGSEA. This chain's CDR3 is CSVRDRGNQPQHF. The CDR3 DNA is TGCAGCGTTAGGGACAGGGGAAATCAGCCCCAGCATTTT.

Note on this clonotype: The junction differs from germline at one of its ends, possibly a read error. The chain employs TRBV18 and TRBJ1-2, with D possibly TRBD1 on 6 matching bases. The germline V gene encodes CDR1 KGHSH and CDR2 LQKENI. This CDR3 has 17 amino acids. CDR3 in amino acids: CTSSPSAGVRSNYGYTF. The CDR3 region has the DNA TGTACCAGCTCACCATCCGCAGGGGTTAGGAGTAACTATGGCTACACCTTC.

Ten or more counts support this clonotype. V and J are TRBV9 and TRBJ1-4; D gene unclear. Per the germline V gene, CDR1 is SGDLS and CDR2 is YYNGEE. Trimming cost V 1 base and J 8 bases, with 12 bases left between them. The CDR3 is made up of 14 amino acids. For the CDR3, the DNA is TGTGCCAGCAGCGTAAATTCAGTTTCCGAAAAACTGTTTTTT. Translation gives CASSVNSVSEKLFF.